Listed here are 27 T cell receptor beta chains from one sample, sequenced in a study of chemoradiotherapy in HPV16-positive cancers. Assay used: immunoSEQ multiplex PCR; TCRdb lists only in-frame clones, some missing. Of 5,000 to 7,000 clones in the sample, roughly 73% were seen once. Source: tumor tissue, taken from a patient who underwent chemoradiotherapy. The receptor source for this set is a human donor with HPV-associated anogenital cancer.

The CDR3, as DNA: TGTGCCTTCAGAGCCGGGACAGTTTCTTTGGGCTACACCTTC. Its translation is CAFRAGTVSLGYTF. This chain links TRBV30 with TRBJ1-2; TRBD1 aligns across 7 bases. V lost 7 bases and J lost 8; bases outside the gene matches: 16. Germline CDR1 reads GTSNPN; CDR2 reads SVGIG (reference sequence). The CDR3 is made up of 14 amino acids.

The chain links TRBV7-9 to TRBJ1-1; D uncertain. The V gene lost 2 bases and the J gene lost 1 base, with 8 bases spanning the gap. CDR3 length: 14 amino acids. Germline CDR1 SEHNR, CDR2 FQNEAQ (reference sequence). CDR3 in amino acids: CASSLSMPNTEAFF. The CDR3 DNA follows: TGTGCCAGCAGCTTATCTATGCCGAACACTGAAGCTTTCTTT.

V and J are TRBV19 and TRBJ1-4; D perhaps matches TRBD1 (5 bases). Germline CDR1 and CDR2: LNHDA and SQIVND (reference sequence). Between the trimmed V and J ends, which lost 1 base and 8 bases, there was a span of 14 bases. This CDR3 region has 15 residues. The DNA for the CDR3 is TGTGCCAGTAGTATAGGTGGGGCCTTGAGGGAAAAACTGTTTTTT. It yields the protein CASSIGGALREKLFF.

This clone was found a few times. J is TRBJ2-2 and V is TRBV6-1; 7 nucleotides align to TRBD1. J was trimmed by 3 bases and V by 4 bases; bases with no gene match: 5. CDR1 and CDR2 (germline): MNHNS, SASEGT. This CDR3 spans 15 amino acids. The CDR3 nucleotides are TGTGCCAGCAGTGGCATACAGGGGCACACCGGGGAGCTGTTTTTT. This gives the protein CASSGIQGHTGELFF.

This clone was seen more than once but under ten times. This rearrangement joins TRBV29-1 to TRBJ2-2; D not certain. Germline CDR1 reads SQVTM; CDR2 reads ANQGSEA. The V and J ends lost 7 bases and 2 bases respectively, with 8 bases between them. The CDR3 runs to 12 residues. The CDR3 bases are TGCAGCGGTCAGGTTAACACCGGGGAGCTGTTTTTT. Encoded protein: CSGQVNTGELFF.

The V call is TRBV4-1, the J call TRBJ2-1; 8 bases fit TRBD2. The ends lost 1 base at V and 3 bases at J; junction bases unmatched: 5. The CDR3 extends over 16 amino acids. Germline loops: CDR1 MGHRA, CDR2 YSYEKL. CDR3 in amino acids: CASSQGGLADYNEQFF. In DNA, the CDR3 is TGCGCCAGCAGCCAAGGAGGACTAGCCGACTACAATGAGCAGTTCTTC.

This rearrangement joins TRBV5-1 to TRBJ2-5; TRBD2 agrees at 7 bases. The CDR3 extends over 15 amino acids. V was pared by 0 bases and J by 2 bases, with 4 bases of the junction left unmatched. Looked up from germline, CDR1 is SGHRS and CDR2 is YFSETQ. The CDR3 region is CASSLDGLVQETQYF. The CDR3 DNA reads as TGCGCCAGCAGCTTGGACGGACTAGTTCAAGAGACCCAGTACTTC.

Relative to its sample, this clone is medium-sized (0.01 to 0.1%). This chain joins TRBV4-1 and TRBJ2-7; D is uncertain. CDR3 length: 15 amino acids. V gave up 1 base and J gave up 2 bases, with 12 bases separating them. CDR1 is MGHRA, CDR2 YSYEKL, per germline. CDR3 protein: CASSQGRFGAYEQYF. The CDR3 DNA follows: TGCGCCAGCAGCCAAGGGCGGTTTGGAGCCTACGAGCAGTACTTC.

The chain recombines TRBV11-2 with TRBJ2-1; no clear D gene. Per the germline V gene, CDR1 is SGHAT and CDR2 is FQNNGV. CDR3 length: 15 residues. The V end was cut by 0 bases, the J end by 6 bases, with 12 bases between. CDR3 region: CASSLEALPANEQFF. The CDR3, as DNA: TGTGCCAGCAGCTTAGAGGCATTGCCGGCCAATGAGCAGTTCTTC.

The gene calls are TRBV4-1 and TRBJ2-3; 7 bases map to TRBD1. V was clipped by 4 bases and J by 1 base; unmatched bases: 5. CDR1 is MGHRA and CDR2 is YSYEKL in the germline V gene. The CDR3 loop spans 15 amino acids. CDR3 loop: CASSRDRAGTDTQYF. CDR3 sequence (DNA): TGCGCCAGCAGCCGAGACAGGGCCGGCACAGATACGCAGTATTTT.

The V and J genes are TRBV10-1 and TRBJ2-5; 7 bases are a match to TRBD1. V dropped 9 bases and J dropped 5; count of bases not matched to a gene: 3. Germline values: CDR1 WNHNN, CDR2 SYGVQD (reference sequence). This CDR3 contains 11 residues. CDR3 residues: CARRQGETQYF. Here the CDR3 DNA reads TGCGCCAGAAGACAGGGTGAGACCCAGTACTTC.

This chain connects TRBV10-3 to TRBJ1-2; 7 positions match TRBD1. CDR3 length: 12 amino acids. From germline, CDR1 is ENHRY and CDR2 SYGVKD. The junction had 3 bases not matched to a gene; V was cut back by 4 bases and J by 7 bases. The CDR3 loop is CAISAGDSGYTF. In DNA form, the CDR3 reads TGTGCCATCAGTGCGGGGGACAGTGGCTACACCTTC.

The rearrangement uses TRBV9 and TRBJ1-5; possible D gene TRBD1, 6 bases. The ends were cut back, 3 bases at V and 4 bases at J, with 14 bases in the middle. This CDR3 is built from 15 residues. Germline V gives CDR1 SGDLS, CDR2 YYNGEE. CDR3 bases: TGTGCCAGCAGCGAGGGACACAGCCTTAATCAGCCCCAGCATTTT. Translation gives CASSEGHSLNQPQHF.

This chain uses TRBV18 with TRBJ2-5, with 8 bases aligning to TRBD1. The CDR3 has 16 amino acids. J lost 2 bases, V lost 2 bases, and 7 bases had no gene match. Germline CDR1 and CDR2: KGHSH and LQKENI. The CDR3 DNA follows: TGTGCCAGCTCACCAATTGGGACAGGTTATCAAGAGACCCAGTACTTC. This sequence encodes CASSPIGTGYQETQYF. Looking up the rest from reference TRBV18 and TRBJ2-5 gives the full variable domain: NAGVMQNPRHLVRRRGQEARLRCSPMKGHSHVYWYRQLPEEGLKFMVYLQKENIIDESGMPKERFSAEFPKEGPSILRIQQVVRGDSAAYFCASSPIGTGYQETQYFGPGTRLLVL.

The rearrangement links TRBV30 to TRBJ2-7; 8 bases line up with TRBD1. The junction had 4 bases not matched to a gene; V was cut back by 0 bases and J by 9 bases. The CDR3 length is 12 residues. In germline, CDR1 is GTSNPN, CDR2 SVGIG (reference sequence). The CDR3: CAWSVQGARQYF. The CDR3 DNA follows: TGTGCCTGGAGTGTTCAGGGGGCTCGGCAGTACTTC.

This clone was detected only once. V gene TRBV6-1 combines with J gene TRBJ2-2, with D perhaps matching TRBD1 or TRBD2 (7 bases each). This CDR3 is 15 amino acids long. Per germline, CDR1 MNHNS and CDR2 SASEGT. V gave up 5 bases and J gave up 3 bases, with 13 bases separating them. Written as DNA, the CDR3 is TGTGCCAGCAGTCCTCAGGGGGGGGACACCGGGGAGCTGTTTTTT. It encodes CASSPQGGDTGELFF.

This chain uses TRBV16 with TRBJ1-1, with D unresolved. Per germline, CDR1 KGHSY and CDR2 FQNENV. This CDR3 is built from 12 residues. V lost 0 bases and J lost 5, with 4 bases in between. CDR3 loop: CASSQSRTEAFF. CDR3 coding DNA: TGTGCCAGCAGCCAATCTCGTACTGAAGCTTTCTTT.

The J gene is TRBJ2-2, the V gene TRBV15; 7 bases are a match to TRBD2. This CDR3 region has 16 residues. Germline CDR1 LNHNV, CDR2 YYDKDF (reference sequence). The V segment lost 4 bases and the J segment 5 bases; nucleotides outside the gene matches: 10. The CDR3 sequence is CATSNPGLSWTGELFF. CDR3 in DNA: TGTGCCACCAGCAATCCGGGACTAAGCTGGACCGGGGAGCTGTTTTTT.

The chain has TRBV5-5 and TRBJ2-5; D remains unclear. The ends were cut back, 4 bases at V and 5 bases at J, with 9 bases in the middle. This CDR3 spans 12 amino acids. Germline CDR1 reads SGHKS; CDR2 reads YYEKEE (reference sequence). In DNA form, the CDR3 reads TGTGCCAGCAGCCCTGAAATGGAGACCCAGTACTTC. Translating gives CASSPEMETQYF.

This chain connects TRBV9 to TRBJ1-3, with D unclear. V was trimmed by 0 bases and J by 1 base, leaving 5 bases between them. This CDR3 comprises 14 residues. The V gene's germline CDR1 is SGDLS and CDR2 YYNGEE. The CDR3 sequence: CASSVATSGNTIYF. The CDR3 DNA sequence: TGTGCCAGCAGCGTAGCGACTTCTGGAAACACCATATATTTT.

The V call is TRBV18, the J call TRBJ1-1, with unresolved D. V was shortened by 3 bases and J by 11 bases, with 13 bases between the two germline ends. Germline assignment: CDR1 KGHSH and CDR2 LQKENI. The CDR3 totals 12 residues. For the CDR3, the DNA is TGTGCCAGCTCACCCTATGTTACGGTGGCTTTCTTT. Translation: CASSPYVTVAFF.

This rearrangement joins TRBV11-3 to TRBJ2-7; TRBD1 matches at 8 bases. V lost 4 bases, J lost 5 bases, and 13 bases stayed unmatched. Germline CDR1 reads SGHNT; CDR2 reads YENEEA. The CDR3 extends over 16 amino acids. The CDR3 protein is CASSSISRQGNHEQYF. Written as DNA, the CDR3 is TGTGCCAGCAGCTCTATTAGCCGACAGGGGAACCACGAGCAGTACTTC.

This chain links TRBV11-2 with TRBJ2-7; a possible D gene is TRBD1 (6 bases). The CDR3 loop spans 13 amino acids. The V end was cut by 1 base, the J end by 4 bases, with 8 bases between. Germline V gene data show CDR1 as SGHAT and CDR2 as FQNNGV. In nucleotides, the CDR3 is TGTGCCAGCAGCTTAGGGACAGCGTACGAGCAGTACTTC. Translating it yields CASSLGTAYEQYF.

This clone is a singleton in its sample. The genes are TRBV5-4 and TRBJ2-4, with D perhaps matching TRBD1 (6 bases). CDR1 and CDR2 (germline): SGHNT, YYREEE (reference sequence). Trimming removed 3 bases from V and 1 base from J, with 17 bases in between. CDR3 size: 17 residues. The DNA for the CDR3 is TGTGCCAGCAGCTCGAGGGGGTTGGGGGCGGCCAAAAACATTCAGTACTTC. This codes for CASSSRGLGAAKNIQYF.

The gene calls are TRBV28 and TRBJ2-1; D not certain. The CDR3 contains 11 residues. CDR1 and CDR2 (germline): MDHEN, SYDVKM. Deletions cut 6 bases from V and 13 bases from J, with 13 bases between. CDR3 sequence: CASRGSLLQFF. Here the CDR3 DNA reads TGTGCCAGCAGGGGTTCCTTGCTCCAGTTCTTC.

The chain joins TRBV5-4 to TRBJ2-3, with D hard to call. The V gene's germline CDR1 is SGHNT and CDR2 YYREEE (reference sequence). The V end was cut by 4 bases, the J end by 6 bases, with 6 bases between. The CDR3 runs to 11 residues. The CDR3 nucleotides are TGTGCCAGCAGCAAGACGGATACGCAGTATTTT. Its translation: CASSKTDTQYF. The whole variable domain, filled in from reference TRBV5-4 and TRBJ2-3, reads ETGVTQSPTHLIKTRGQQVTLRCSSQSGHNTVSWYQQALGQGPQFIFQYYREEENGRGNFPPRFSGLQFPNYSSELNVNALELDDSALYLCASSKTDTQYFGPGTRLTVL.

The V call is TRBV5-6, the J call TRBJ2-7, with a weak D call TRBD2 (5 bases). Trimming removed 2 bases at V and 8 bases at J, with 32 bases between. Germline CDR1 SGHDT, CDR2 YYEEEE. The CDR3 extends over 19 amino acids. The CDR3 region is CASSLDLDHTSGIYGKQYF. The CDR3 DNA sequence: TGTGCCAGCAGCTTAGATCTTGACCATACCTCAGGCATCTACGGGAAGCAGTACTTC.